The 26 T cell receptor beta chains below were found in one sample sequenced in a study of CD8+ T cells in alopecia areata. In each case, RNA was isolated and then reverse transcribed into cDNA as the sequencing template. Clones were read by immunoSEQ multiplex PCR, and TCRdb kept only the in-frame ones, dropping some. Of fewer than 200,000 clones listed, less than 70% are singletons. The treatment denotes: oral pan-JAK inhibitor, 5-10 mg twice daily. Sequencing used CD4+ T cells sorted from blood, obtained at week 24, from a patient treated with tofacitinib. These receptors all stem from a human donor with alopecia areata.

The chain couples TRBV6-5 to TRBJ2-2, with 7 bases fitting TRBD1. V dropped 6 bases and J dropped 6; count of bases not matched to a gene: 13. CDR1 is MNHEY and CDR2 is SVGAGI in the germline V gene. The CDR3 extends over 16 amino acids. DNA for the CDR3: TGTGCCAGCAGCTACGGGGACAGTCGGAATGCCGGGGAGCTGTTTTTT. Protein product: CASSYGDSRNAGELFF.

This clone has a handful of counts. V gene TRBV15 combines with J gene TRBJ1-2; D uncertain. CDR1 is LNHNV, CDR2 YYDKDF, per germline (reference sequence). The CDR3 runs to 13 residues. V was clipped by 5 bases and J by 1 base, with 8 bases between them. Here the CDR3 reads CATSGTYNYGYTF. In nucleotides, the CDR3 is TGTGCCACCAGCGGAACATATAACTATGGCTACACCTTC.

Remarks on this clone: An end of the junction does not agree with germline; a read error may underlie this. The chain carries TRBV4-1 and TRBJ1-2; no clear D. CDR1 is MGHRA and CDR2 is YSYEKL in the germline V gene. The CDR3 length is 15 residues. The CDR3 loop is CASSQDTFLNYGCTF. The CDR3, as DNA: TGCGCCAGCAGCCAAGATACGTTCCTTAACTATGGCTGCACCTTC.

The chain joins TRBV27 to TRBJ2-5; the D gene is possibly TRBD2 (6 bases). Germline V lookup: CDR1 MNHEY, CDR2 SMNVEV (reference sequence). The CDR3 loop spans 16 amino acids. Trimming removed 6 bases from V and 5 bases from J, with 22 bases in between. The CDR3 reads CASSGRSREVGETQYF. Written as DNA, the CDR3 is TGTGCCAGCAGCGGGCGGAGCAGGGAGGTAGGGGAGACCCAGTACTTC.

This clone was detected once. The chain joins TRBV29-1 to TRBJ1-2; TRBD1 might be the D (5 bases). Trimming left V 8 bases short and J 5 bases short, with 21 bases between. CDR1 and CDR2 (germline): SQVTM, ANQGSEA. The length of the CDR3 is 14 residues. The CDR3 DNA sequence: TGCAGCCCCGATGGGTTGGGGGGACTATATGGCTACACCTTC. Translating it yields CSPDGLGGLYGYTF.

CDR3 coding DNA: TGTGCCAGCAGGCAGGGGAACTATGGCTACACCTTC. Amino acid sequence: CASRQGNYGYTF. V usage is TRBV28 and J usage is TRBJ1-2; the D gene is possibly TRBD1 (6 bases). The CDR3 extends over 12 amino acids. CDR1 is MDHEN, CDR2 SYDVKM, per germline. V was cut by 6 bases and J by 2 bases, with 7 bases left in between.

The chain recombines TRBV29-1 with TRBJ1-1, with no clear D. Germline loops: CDR1 SQVTM, CDR2 ANQGSEA. The V gene lost 4 bases and the J gene lost 0 bases, with 12 bases spanning the gap. CDR3 length: 14 residues. CDR3 bases: TGCAGCGTTGCCCAAAGAGGATTGAACACTGAAGCTTTCTTT. It yields the protein CSVAQRGLNTEAFF.

The chain is built from TRBV25-1 and TRBJ1-1; maybe TRBD1 (5 bases). Germline V lookup: CDR1 MGHDK, CDR2 SYGVNS. The CDR3 sequence is 14 residues long. Trimming took off 3 bases at V and 6 bases at J, with 14 bases between the two ends. For the CDR3, the DNA is TGTGCCAGCAGTGATTCGGACCGGGGACCTGAAGCTTTCTTT. It translates to CASSDSDRGPEAFF.

In its sample, this clone was seen a few times. The chain couples TRBV4-2 to TRBJ2-1, with TRBD2 identical over 7 bases. V dropped 1 base and J dropped 4; count of bases not matched to a gene: 10. The CDR3 has 17 amino acids. Germline loops: CDR1 LGHNA, CDR2 YNFKEQ. The CDR3 DNA sequence: TGTGCCAGCAGCCAAGGCTCACAGCGGGGAGGATACAATGAGCAGTTCTTC. This translates into CASSQGSQRGGYNEQFF.

The chain employs TRBV5-1 and TRBJ2-1, with D maybe TRBD2 (6 bases). The germline CDR1 and CDR2 sequences are SGHRS and YFSETQ. V shed 0 bases and J shed 1 base, with 8 bases lying between them. The CDR3 is 15 residues long. CDR3 bases: TGCGCCAGCAGCTTGGAGAGCGGGTCCTACAATGAGCAGTTCTTC. Its translation: CASSLESGSYNEQFF.

The V and J genes are TRBV2 and TRBJ1-2; TRBD1 aligns across 11 bases. CDR3 length: 15 amino acids. With 3 bases clipped from V and 6 bases from J, the junction kept 6 bases outside the gene matches. The V gene's germline CDR1 is SNHLY and CDR2 FYNNEI. DNA for the CDR3: TGTGCCAGCAGTGAGGACAGGGGGCTTGTCGATGGCTACACCTTC. Its protein is CASSEDRGLVDGYTF.

This clone was picked up a small number of times. Other DNA sequences in this specimen translate into the identical CDR3. The chain carries TRBV30 and TRBJ2-5; D may be TRBD1 or TRBD2 (5 bases each). V lost 0 bases and J lost 6, with 14 bases in between. CDR1 and CDR2 from the germline V gene are GTSNPN and SVGIG (reference sequence). This CDR3 spans 14 amino acids. CDR3 sequence (DNA): TGTGCCTGGAGTGTAGGCCCCGGGGCAAAGACCCAGTACTTC. Amino acids: CAWSVGPGAKTQYF.

This chain connects TRBV25-1 to TRBJ1-1, with 7 nucleotides matching TRBD1. V shed 6 bases, J shed 1 base, and the junction held 11 bases outside the gene matches. Per the germline V gene, CDR1 is MGHDK and CDR2 is SYGVNS. The CDR3 consists of 16 residues. CDR3 in amino acids: CASSRKQGQRNTEAFF. The DNA of the CDR3 is TGTGCCAGCAGCAGAAAGCAGGGACAGCGGAACACTGAAGCTTTCTTT.

This clone was seen a few times. DNA of the CDR3: TGTGCCAACTCCGCCGCCGGGGAGCTGTTTTTT. Translated, it gives CANSAAGELFF. V and J are TRBV30 and TRBJ2-2; D remains unclear. Germline-derived CDR1 and CDR2 are GTSNPN and SVGIG (reference sequence). The CDR3 length is 11 residues. With 8 bases removed from V and 6 bases from J, the gap between germline ends came to 10 bases.

This clone was seen a few times. The rearrangement joins TRBV6-5 to TRBJ1-2; D ambiguous. This CDR3 has 14 residues. With 7 bases removed from V and 2 bases from J, the gap between germline ends came to 14 bases. Germline V CDR1 and CDR2: MNHEY, SVGAGI. CDR3 region: CASTPSGGNYGYTF. In nucleotides, the CDR3 is TGTGCCAGCACCCCCTCCGGCGGAAACTATGGCTACACCTTC.

This clone was observed many times. The chain uses TRBV7-9 and TRBJ1-6, with a weak D call TRBD1 (6 bases). CDR1 and CDR2 from the germline V gene are SEHNR and FQNEAQ (reference sequence). The CDR3 contains 13 residues. Trimming took off 8 bases at V and 7 bases at J, with 12 bases between the two ends. CDR3 sequence reads: CASEGDINSPLHF. In DNA form, the CDR3 reads TGTGCCAGCGAGGGGGACATAAATTCACCCCTCCACTTT.

The chain combines TRBV25-1 with TRBJ2-2; D call uncertain. The germline V gene has CDR1 MGHDK and CDR2 SYGVNS. Trimming took 4 bases from V and 6 from J, leaving 9 bases between them. The CDR3 consists of 13 residues. In nucleotides, the CDR3 is TGTGCCAGCAGTGTGGTTGGGGCCGGGGAGCTGTTTTTT. It codes for CASSVVGAGELFF.

This chain uses TRBV7-2 with TRBJ1-1; a possible D gene is TRBD1 (5 bases). Trimming took 3 bases from V and 7 from J, leaving 15 bases between them. From germline, CDR1 is SGHTA and CDR2 FQGNSA. The CDR3 is made up of 14 amino acids. CDR3 DNA: TGTGCCAGCAGCTTGGTGGGTTCGGGGCTTGAAGCTTTCTTT. This translates into CASSLVGSGLEAFF.

This clone has just a few counts. At the DNA level, this CDR3 is encoded by other sequences in the same sample as well. The chain links TRBV19 to TRBJ1-1; a weak D match, TRBD1 (5 bases). Germline loops: CDR1 LNHDA, CDR2 SQIVND (reference sequence). The CDR3 runs to 13 residues. The germline V and J ends were trimmed by 3 bases and 3 bases, with 8 bases remaining between them. CDR3 sequence: CASSIGADTEAFF. DNA for the CDR3: TGTGCCAGTAGTATCGGGGCCGACACTGAAGCTTTCTTT.

V gene TRBV20-1 combines with J gene TRBJ2-5; D is undetermined. The CDR3 extends over 11 amino acids. V lost 0 bases and J lost 5, with 4 bases in between. In germline, CDR1 is DFQATT, CDR2 SNEGSKA (reference sequence). CDR3 DNA: TGCAGTGCTAGAGATCGGGAGACCCAGTACTTC. Amino acids: CSARDRETQYF.

CDR3 residues: CASSPPTSGGSGANVLTF. The CDR3 DNA is TGCGCCAGCAGCCCTCCGACTAGCGGGGGCTCTGGGGCCAACGTCCTGACTTTC. This chain uses TRBV4-1 with TRBJ2-6; the match to TRBD2 covers 12 bases. J lost 0 bases, V lost 4 bases, and 4 bases had no gene match. The V gene's germline CDR1 is MGHRA and CDR2 YSYEKL. CDR3 size: 18 residues.

This clone occurred once. This sequence joins TRBV30 and TRBJ2-7; 9 nucleotides line up with TRBD1. Germline assignment: CDR1 GTSNPN and CDR2 SVGIG (reference sequence). This CDR3 contains 16 residues. The junction had 13 bases not matched to a gene; V was cut back by 2 bases and J by 5 bases. CDR3 bases: TGTGCCTGGAGTCAAGTCCACGGGACAGGGCTCCACGAGCAGTACTTC. The encoded protein is CAWSQVHGTGLHEQYF.

This clone was seen only a few times. The chain employs TRBV7-2 and TRBJ2-1; 8 bases agree with TRBD2. The V segment lost 2 bases and the J segment 0 bases; nucleotides outside the gene matches: 6. The CDR3 contains 17 residues. Germline CDR1 and CDR2: SGHTA and FQGNSA. CDR3 nucleotide sequence: TGTGCCAGCAGCTTACGTGCCGGGACTAGCTCCTACAATGAGCAGTTCTTC. This codes for CASSLRAGTSSYNEQFF.

The chain is built from TRBV30 and TRBJ2-7; 9 bases are a match to TRBD1. The CDR3 covers 15 residues. V lost 1 base and J lost 6; bases outside the gene matches: 10. Germline V gene data show CDR1 as GTSNPN and CDR2 as SVGIG (reference sequence). The DNA for the CDR3 is TGTGCCTGGAGTGCGTGGGACAGGGTAAACGGCGAGCAGTACTTC. Its translation: CAWSAWDRVNGEQYF. Using reference TRBV30 and TRBJ2-7 for the parts outside the CDR3, the full variable domain is SQTIHQWPATLVQPVGSPLSLECTVEGTSNPNLYWYRQAAGRGLQLLFYSVGIGQISSEVPQNLSASRPQDRQFILSSKKLLLSDSGFYLCAWSAWDRVNGEQYFGPGTRLTVT.

J is TRBJ1-2 and V is TRBV29-1, with TRBD1 as a possible D gene (6 bases). Trimming removed 6 bases at V and 6 bases at J, with 14 bases between. The length of the CDR3 is 12 residues. Germline-derived CDR1 and CDR2 are SQVTM and ANQGSEA. The CDR3 nucleotides are TGCAGCGTGACAGGATCCTTCGATGGCTACACCTTC. It is translated as CSVTGSFDGYTF.

This clone was picked up a small number of times. A read error may produce the germline difference seen at one junction end. The chain links TRBV7-9 to TRBJ1-2; D might be TRBD1 (5 bases). This CDR3 has 11 amino acids. Germline CDR1 is SEHNR and CDR2 is FQNEAQ (reference sequence). CDR3 DNA: TGTGCCAGCAGCCCACTTGGGGCTCCCTCTTTC. This translates into CASSPLGAPSF.